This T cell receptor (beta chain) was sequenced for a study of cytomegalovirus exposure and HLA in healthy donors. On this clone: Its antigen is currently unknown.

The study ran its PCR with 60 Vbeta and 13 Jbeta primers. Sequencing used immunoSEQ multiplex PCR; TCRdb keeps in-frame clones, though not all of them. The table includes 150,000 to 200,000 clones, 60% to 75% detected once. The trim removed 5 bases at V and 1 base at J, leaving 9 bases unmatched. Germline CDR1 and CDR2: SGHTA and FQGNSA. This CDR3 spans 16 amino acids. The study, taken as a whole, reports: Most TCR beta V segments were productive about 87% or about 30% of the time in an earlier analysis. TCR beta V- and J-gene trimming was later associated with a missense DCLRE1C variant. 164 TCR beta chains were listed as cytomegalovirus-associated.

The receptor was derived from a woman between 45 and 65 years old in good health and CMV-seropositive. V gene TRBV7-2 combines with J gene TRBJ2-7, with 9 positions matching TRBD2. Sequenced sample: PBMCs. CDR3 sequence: CASSRNLAGLSYEQYF. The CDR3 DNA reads TGTGCCAGCAGCAGAAACCTAGCGGGGCTTTCCTACGAGCAGTACTTC.